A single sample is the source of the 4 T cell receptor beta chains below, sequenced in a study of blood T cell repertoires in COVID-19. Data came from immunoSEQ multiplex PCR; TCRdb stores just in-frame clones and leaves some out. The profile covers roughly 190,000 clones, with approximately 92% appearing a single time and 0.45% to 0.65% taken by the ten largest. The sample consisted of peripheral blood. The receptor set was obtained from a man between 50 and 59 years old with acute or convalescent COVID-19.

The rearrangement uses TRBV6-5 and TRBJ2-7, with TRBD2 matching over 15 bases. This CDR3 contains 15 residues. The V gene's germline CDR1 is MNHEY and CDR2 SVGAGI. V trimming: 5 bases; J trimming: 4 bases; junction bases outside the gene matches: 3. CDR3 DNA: TGTGCCAGCAGTCCAGGGACTAGCGGGAGGTACGAGCAGTACTTC. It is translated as CASSPGTSGRYEQYF.

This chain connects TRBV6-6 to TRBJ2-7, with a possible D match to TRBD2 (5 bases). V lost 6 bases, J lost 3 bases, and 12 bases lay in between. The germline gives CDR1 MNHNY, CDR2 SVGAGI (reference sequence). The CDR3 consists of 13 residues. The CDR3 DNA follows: TGTGCCAGCAGCCGCGACGGGGTCTACGAGCAGTACTTC. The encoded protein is CASSRDGVYEQYF.

CDR3 loop: CASSLGRGAPTGELFF. The CDR3 nucleotides read TGTGCCAGTAGTTTAGGGCGGGGCGCCCCCACAGGGGAGCTGTTTTTT. The V gene is TRBV19, the J gene TRBJ2-2, with D possibly being TRBD2 (6 bases). Germline V gene lookup returns CDR1 LNHDA and CDR2 SQIVND (reference sequence). Trimming removed 5 bases at V and 8 bases at J, with 21 bases between. This CDR3 is built from 16 residues. Based on the CDR3 plus reference TRBV19 and TRBJ2-2, the full variable domain is DGGITQSPKYLFRKEGQNVTLSCEQNLNHDAMYWYRQDPGQGLRLIYYSQIVNDFQKGDIAEGYSVSREKKESFPLTVTSAQKNPTAFYLCASSLGRGAPTGELFFGEGSRLTVL.

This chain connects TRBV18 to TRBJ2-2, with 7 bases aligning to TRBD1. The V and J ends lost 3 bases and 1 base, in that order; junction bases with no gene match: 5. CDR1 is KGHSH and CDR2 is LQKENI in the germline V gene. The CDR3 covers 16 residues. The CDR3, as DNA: TGTGCCAGCTCACCTCAGCGGACAGGGAACACCGGGGAGCTGTTTTTT. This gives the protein CASSPQRTGNTGELFF.